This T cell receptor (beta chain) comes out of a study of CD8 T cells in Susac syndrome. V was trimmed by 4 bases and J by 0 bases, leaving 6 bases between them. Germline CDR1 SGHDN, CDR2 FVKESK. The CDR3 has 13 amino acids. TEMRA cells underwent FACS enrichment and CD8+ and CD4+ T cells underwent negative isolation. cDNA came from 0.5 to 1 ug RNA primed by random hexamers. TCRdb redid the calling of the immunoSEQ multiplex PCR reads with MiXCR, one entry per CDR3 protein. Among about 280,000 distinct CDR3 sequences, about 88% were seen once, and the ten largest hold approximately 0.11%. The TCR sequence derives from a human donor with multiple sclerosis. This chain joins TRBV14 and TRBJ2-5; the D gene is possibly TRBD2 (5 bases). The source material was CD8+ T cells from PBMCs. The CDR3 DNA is TGTGCCAGCAGCCGGGAGTACCAAGAGACCCAGTACTTC. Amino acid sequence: CASSREYQETQYF.